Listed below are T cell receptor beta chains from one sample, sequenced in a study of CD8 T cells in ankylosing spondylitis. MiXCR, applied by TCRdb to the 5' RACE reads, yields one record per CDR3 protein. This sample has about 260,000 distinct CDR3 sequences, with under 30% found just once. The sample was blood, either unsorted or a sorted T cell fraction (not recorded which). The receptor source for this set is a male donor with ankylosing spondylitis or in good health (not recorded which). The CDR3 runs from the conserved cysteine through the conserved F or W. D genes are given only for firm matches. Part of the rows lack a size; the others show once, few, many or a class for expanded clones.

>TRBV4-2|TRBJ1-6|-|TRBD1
CASSQKALQGFSSYNSPLHF
TGTGCCAGCAGCCAAAAGGCCCTACAGGGGTTCAGCTCCTATAATTCACCCCTCCACTTT
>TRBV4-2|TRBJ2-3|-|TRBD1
CASSRSFDRGPTDTQYF
TGTGCCAGCAGCCGGTCCTTTGACAGGGGGCCCACAGATACGCAGTATTTT
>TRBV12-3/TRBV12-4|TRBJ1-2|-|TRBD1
CASRRTGSGYTF
TGTGCCAGCAGACGGACAGGATCGGGCTACACCTTC
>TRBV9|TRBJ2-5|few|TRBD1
CASSITGGGETQYF
TGTGCCAGCAGCATCACAGGGGGCGGGGAGACCCAGTACTTC
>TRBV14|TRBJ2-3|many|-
CASSQGGPSTDTQYF
TGTGCCAGCAGCCAAGGGGGACCAAGCACAGATACGCAGTATTTT
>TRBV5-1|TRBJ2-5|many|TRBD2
CASRLLAGGSETQYF
TGCGCCAGCAGATTACTAGCGGGGGGCAGTGAGACCCAGTACTTC
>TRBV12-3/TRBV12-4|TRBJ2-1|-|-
CASSPSSYPYNEQFF
TGTGCCAGCAGTCCCAGCTCCTACCCGTACAATGAGCAGTTCTTC
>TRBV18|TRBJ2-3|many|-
CASSPGGATDTQYF
TGTGCCAGCTCACCAGGGGGGGCGACAGATACGCAGTATTTT
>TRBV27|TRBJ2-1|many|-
CASSSGPQTYNEQFF
TGTGCCAGCAGTTCGGGACCCCAAACCTACAATGAGCAGTTCTTC
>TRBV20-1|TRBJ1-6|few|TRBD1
CSARDPRRQGAGPLHF
TGCAGTGCTAGAGATCCACGACGACAGGGGGCTGGGCCCCTCCACTTT
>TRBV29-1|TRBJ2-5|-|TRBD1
CSAGRSSGGETQYF
TGCAGCGCGGGCCGATCATCAGGGGGTGAGACCCAGTACTTC
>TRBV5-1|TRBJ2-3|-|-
CASSLIAQATDTQYF
TGCGCCAGCAGCTTGATAGCTCAAGCCACAGATACGCAGTATTTT
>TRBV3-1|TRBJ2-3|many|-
CASSAQGSDTQYF
TGTGCCAGCAGCGCGCAAGGCTCAGATACGCAGTATTTT
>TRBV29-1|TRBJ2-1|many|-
CSVDKLTHNEQFF
TGCAGCGTTGATAAACTCACTCACAATGAGCAGTTCTTC
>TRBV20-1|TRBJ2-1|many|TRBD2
CSARVSGGWNEQFF
TGCAGTGCTAGGGTTAGCGGGGGCTGGAATGAGCAGTTCTTC
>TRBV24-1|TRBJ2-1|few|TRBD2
CATSDSGLAENYNEQFF
TGTGCCACCAGTGACTCGGGACTAGCCGAGAACTACAATGAGCAGTTCTTC
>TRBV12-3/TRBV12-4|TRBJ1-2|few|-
CASSPLRRSTF
TGTGCCAGCAGTCCACTGAGACGTAGTACCTTC
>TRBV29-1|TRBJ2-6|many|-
CSVVAAVSGANVLTF
TGCAGCGTTGTTGCGGCTGTCTCTGGGGCCAACGTCCTGACTTTC
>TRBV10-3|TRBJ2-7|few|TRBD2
CAISESPGTSYEQYF
TGTGCCATCAGTGAGTCCCCCGGGACTAGCTACGAGCAGTACTTC
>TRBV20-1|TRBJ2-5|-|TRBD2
CSARDGAGAQETQYF
TGCAGTGCTAGAGATGGAGCGGGGGCACAAGAGACCCAGTACTTC
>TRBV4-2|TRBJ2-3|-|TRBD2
CASSQDATSGEYTQYF
TGTGCCAGCAGCCAGGATGCGACTAGCGGGGAATATACGCAGTATTTT
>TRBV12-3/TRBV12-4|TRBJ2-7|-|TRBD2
CASTPTSGGPYEQYF
TGTGCCAGCACCCCTACTAGCGGGGGCCCCTACGAGCAGTACTTC
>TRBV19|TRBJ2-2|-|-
CASSIEAGELFF
TGTGCCAGTAGTATTGAAGCCGGGGAGCTGTTTTTT
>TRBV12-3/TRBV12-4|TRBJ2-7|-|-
CASSPSWGIYEQYF
TGTGCCAGCAGCCCCTCTTGGGGCATCTACGAGCAGTACTTC
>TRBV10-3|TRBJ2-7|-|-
CAISDGVRQAESYEQYF
TGTGCCATCAGTGACGGGGTAAGACAGGCCGAATCCTACGAGCAGTACTTC
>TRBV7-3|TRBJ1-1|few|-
CASSSPPTRFTEAFF
TGTGCCAGCAGCTCCCCGCCAACACGTTTCACTGAAGCTTTCTTT
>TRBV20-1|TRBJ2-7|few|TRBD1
CSANRQGLYEQYF
TGCAGTGCAAACCGACAGGGCCTCTACGAGCAGTACTTC
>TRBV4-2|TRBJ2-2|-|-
CASSRHDQGTGELFF
TGTGCCAGCAGCCGGCACGATCAAGGTACCGGGGAGCTGTTTTTT
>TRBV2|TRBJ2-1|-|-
CASSTTRGRNEQFF
TGTGCCAGCAGCACTACTAGGGGAAGGAATGAGCAGTTCTTC
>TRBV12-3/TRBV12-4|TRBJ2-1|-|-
CASSFRPSYNEQFF
TGTGCCAGCAGTTTCCGACCCTCCTACAATGAGCAGTTCTTC
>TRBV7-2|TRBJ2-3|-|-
CASSFESTDTQYF
TGTGCCAGCAGCTTCGAGAGCACAGATACGCAGTATTTT
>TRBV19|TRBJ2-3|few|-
CASSGGHTQYF
TGTGCCAGTAGCGGGGGGCATACGCAGTATTTT
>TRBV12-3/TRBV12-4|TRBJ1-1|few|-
CASRNGGYNTEAFF
TGTGCCAGCAGAAACGGGGGCTATAACACTGAAGCTTTCTTT
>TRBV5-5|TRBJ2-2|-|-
CASSLDPGAVGELFF
TGTGCCAGCAGCTTGGATCCGGGGGCGGTCGGGGAGCTGTTTTTT
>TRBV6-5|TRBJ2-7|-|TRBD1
CASSYGTGAYEQYF
TGTGCCAGCAGTTACGGGACAGGAGCCTACGAGCAGTACTTC
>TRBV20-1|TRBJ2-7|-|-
CSAYHVQGSSYEQYF
TGCAGTGCATATCACGTTCAGGGGAGCTCCTACGAGCAGTACTTC
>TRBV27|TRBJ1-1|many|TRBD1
CASSRGDRDTEAFF
TGTGCCAGCAGTAGGGGGGACAGGGACACTGAAGCTTTCTTT
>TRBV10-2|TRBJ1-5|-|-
CASSEGHRTQPQHF
TGCGCCAGCAGTGAGGGTCACAGGACCCAGCCCCAGCATTTT
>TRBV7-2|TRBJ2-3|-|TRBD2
CASSFGGSGASTDTQYF
TGTGCCAGCAGCTTTGGGGGTAGCGGGGCTAGCACAGATACGCAGTATTTT
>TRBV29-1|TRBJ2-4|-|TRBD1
CSVPQHRGPDRLAKNIQYF
TGCAGCGTCCCTCAACACAGGGGGCCGGACCGTCTAGCCAAAAACATTCAGTACTTC
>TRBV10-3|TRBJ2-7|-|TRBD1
CAITPGQGVNEQYF
TGTGCCATCACTCCGGGACAGGGCGTCAACGAGCAGTACTTC
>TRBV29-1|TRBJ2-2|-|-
CSVERVGDTGELFF
TGCAGCGTTGAGAGGGTAGGAGACACCGGGGAGCTGTTTTTT
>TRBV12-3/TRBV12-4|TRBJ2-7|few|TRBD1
CASRLRQGDYEQYF
TGTGCCAGCAGGCTACGACAGGGGGACTACGAGCAGTACTTC
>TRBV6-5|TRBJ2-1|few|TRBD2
CASSYGSLAGGNEQFF
TGTGCCAGCAGTTACGGATCGCTAGCGGGGGGGAATGAGCAGTTCTTC
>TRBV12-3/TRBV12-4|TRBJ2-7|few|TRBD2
CASSRLAGDSYEQYF
TGTGCCAGCAGTCGACTAGCGGGGGACTCCTACGAGCAGTACTTC
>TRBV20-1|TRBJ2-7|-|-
CSVPREGYEQYF
TGCAGTGTGCCCAGGGAAGGCTACGAGCAGTACTTC
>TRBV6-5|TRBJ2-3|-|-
CASRKMGDTQYF
TGTGCCAGCAGGAAAATGGGGGATACGCAGTATTTT
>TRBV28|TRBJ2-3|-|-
CASSLPVGADTQYF
TGTGCCAGCAGTTTACCCGTGGGGGCAGATACGCAGTATTTT
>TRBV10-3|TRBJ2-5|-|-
CAISDGLAEQETQYF
TGTGCCATCAGTGACGGGTTGGCAGAACAAGAGACCCAGTACTTC
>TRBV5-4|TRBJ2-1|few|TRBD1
CASSSGTGGENEQFF
TGTGCCAGCAGTTCTGGGACAGGGGGTGAGAATGAGCAGTTCTTC
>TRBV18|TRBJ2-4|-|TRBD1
CASSPPDRVDIQYF
TGTGCCAGCTCACCACCGGACAGGGTGGACATTCAGTACTTC
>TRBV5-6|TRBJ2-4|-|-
CASSLLGGVPRAKNIQYF
TGTGCCAGCAGCTTGCTCGGCGGGGTCCCTCGGGCCAAAAACATTCAGTACTTC